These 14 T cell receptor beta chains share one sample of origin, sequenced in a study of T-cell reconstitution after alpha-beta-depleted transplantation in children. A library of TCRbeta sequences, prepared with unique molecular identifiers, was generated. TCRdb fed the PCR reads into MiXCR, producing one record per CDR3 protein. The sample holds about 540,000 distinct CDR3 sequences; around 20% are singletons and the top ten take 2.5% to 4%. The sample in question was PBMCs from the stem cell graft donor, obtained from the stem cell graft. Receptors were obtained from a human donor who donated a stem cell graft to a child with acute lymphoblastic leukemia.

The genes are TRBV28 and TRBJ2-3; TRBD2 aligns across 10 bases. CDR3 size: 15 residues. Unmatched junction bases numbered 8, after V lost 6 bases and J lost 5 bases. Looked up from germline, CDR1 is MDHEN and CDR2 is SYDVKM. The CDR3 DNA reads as TGTGCCAGCAGGCCTCTAGCGGGAGCGATAGATACGCAGTATTTT. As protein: CASRPLAGAIDTQYF.

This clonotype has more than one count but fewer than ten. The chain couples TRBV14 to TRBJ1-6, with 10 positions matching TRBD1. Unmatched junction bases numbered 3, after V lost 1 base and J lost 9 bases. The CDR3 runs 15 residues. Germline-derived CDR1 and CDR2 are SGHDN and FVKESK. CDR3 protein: CASSQGDRGGSPLHF. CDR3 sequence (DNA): TGTGCCAGCAGCCAAGGGGACAGGGGCGGTTCACCCCTCCACTTT. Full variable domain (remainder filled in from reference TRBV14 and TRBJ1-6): EAGVTQFPSHSVIEKGQTVTLRCDPISGHDNLYWYRRVMGKEIKFLLHFVKESKQDESGMPNNRFLAERTGGTYSTLKVQPAELEDSGVYFCASSQGDRGGSPLHFGNGTRLTVT.

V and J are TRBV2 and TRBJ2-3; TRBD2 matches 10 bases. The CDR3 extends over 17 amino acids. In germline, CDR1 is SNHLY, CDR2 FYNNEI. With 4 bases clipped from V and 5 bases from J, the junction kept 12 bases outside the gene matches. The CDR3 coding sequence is TGTGCCAGCAGTGTCTTAGCGGGAGGCCCAATTGAAGATACGCAGTATTTT. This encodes CASSVLAGGPIEDTQYF.

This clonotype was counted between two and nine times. The CDR3 DNA reads as TGTGCCAGCAAGCGAAGAACTTTTCGGGGACTAGATGGCTACACCTTC. Protein: CASKRRTFRGLDGYTF. The chain links TRBV6-2 or TRBV6-3 to TRBJ1-2; tentatively, D is TRBD1 (5 bases). V lost 7 bases to trimming and J lost 6 bases, with 24 bases between them. The germline V gene has CDR1 MNHEY and CDR2 SVGEGT. The CDR3 runs 16 residues.

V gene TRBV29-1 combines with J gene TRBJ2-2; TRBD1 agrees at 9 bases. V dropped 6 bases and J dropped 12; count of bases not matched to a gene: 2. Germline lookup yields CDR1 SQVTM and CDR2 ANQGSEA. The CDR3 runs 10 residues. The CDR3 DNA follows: TGCAGCGTCGGGACAGGGAAGCTGTTTTTT. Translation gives CSVGTGKLFF.

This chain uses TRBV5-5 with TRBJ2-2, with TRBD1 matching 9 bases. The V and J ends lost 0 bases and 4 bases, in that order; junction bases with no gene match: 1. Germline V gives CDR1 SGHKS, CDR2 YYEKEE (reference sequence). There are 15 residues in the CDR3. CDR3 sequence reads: CASSLEGQGTGELFF. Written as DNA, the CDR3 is TGTGCCAGCAGCTTGGAGGGACAGGGCACCGGGGAGCTGTTTTTT.

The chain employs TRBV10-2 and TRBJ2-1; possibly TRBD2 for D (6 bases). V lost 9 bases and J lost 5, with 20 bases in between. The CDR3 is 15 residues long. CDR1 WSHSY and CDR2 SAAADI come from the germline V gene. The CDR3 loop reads CASLGVSRRDNEQFF. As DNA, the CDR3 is TGCGCCAGTTTGGGGGTGAGCCGGAGGGACAATGAGCAGTTCTTC.

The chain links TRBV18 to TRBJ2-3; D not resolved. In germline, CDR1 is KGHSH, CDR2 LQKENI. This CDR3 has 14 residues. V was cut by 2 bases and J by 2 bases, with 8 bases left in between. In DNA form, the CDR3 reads TGTGCCAGCTCACCATGGGTATTCACAGATACGCAGTATTTT. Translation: CASSPWVFTDTQYF.

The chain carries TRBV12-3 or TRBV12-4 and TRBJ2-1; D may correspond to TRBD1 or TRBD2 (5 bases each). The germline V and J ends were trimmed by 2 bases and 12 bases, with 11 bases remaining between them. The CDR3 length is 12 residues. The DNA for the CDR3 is TGTGCCAGCAGTTTAAGGAGGCAGGGGCAGTTCTTC. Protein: CASSLRRQGQFF.

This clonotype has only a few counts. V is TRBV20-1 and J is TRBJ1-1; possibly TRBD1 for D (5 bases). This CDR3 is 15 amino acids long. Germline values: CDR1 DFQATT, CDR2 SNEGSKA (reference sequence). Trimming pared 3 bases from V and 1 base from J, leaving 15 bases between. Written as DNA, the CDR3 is TGCAGTGCTAGCCCCCCGGGACGGTCGAACACTGAAGCTTTCTTT. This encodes CSASPPGRSNTEAFF.

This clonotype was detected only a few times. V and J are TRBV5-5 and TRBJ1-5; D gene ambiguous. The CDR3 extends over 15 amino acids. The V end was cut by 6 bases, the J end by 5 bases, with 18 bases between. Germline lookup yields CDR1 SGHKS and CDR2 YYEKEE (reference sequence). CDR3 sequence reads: CASTWRLGGDQPQHF. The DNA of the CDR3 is TGTGCCAGCACCTGGAGGCTGGGTGGCGATCAGCCCCAGCATTTT.

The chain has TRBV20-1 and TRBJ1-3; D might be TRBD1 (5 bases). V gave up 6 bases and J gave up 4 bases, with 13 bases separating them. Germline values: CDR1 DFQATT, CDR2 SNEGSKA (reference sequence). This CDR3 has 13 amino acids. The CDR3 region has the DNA TGCAGTGCCGGAGGGACGGCCGGAAACACCATATATTTT. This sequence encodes CSAGGTAGNTIYF.

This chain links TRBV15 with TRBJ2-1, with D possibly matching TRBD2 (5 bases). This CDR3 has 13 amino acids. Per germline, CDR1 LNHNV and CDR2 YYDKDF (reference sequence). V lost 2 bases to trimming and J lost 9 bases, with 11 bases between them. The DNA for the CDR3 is TGTGCCACCAGCAGAATAGTACGGGGTGAGCAGTTCTTC. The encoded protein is CATSRIVRGEQFF. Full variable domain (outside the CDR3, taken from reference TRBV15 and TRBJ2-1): DAMVIQNPRYQVTQFGKPVTLSCSQTLNHNVMYWYQQKSSQAPKLLFHYYDKDFNNEADTPDNFQSRRPNTSFCFLDIRSPGLGDTAMYLCATSRIVRGEQFFGPGTRLTVL.

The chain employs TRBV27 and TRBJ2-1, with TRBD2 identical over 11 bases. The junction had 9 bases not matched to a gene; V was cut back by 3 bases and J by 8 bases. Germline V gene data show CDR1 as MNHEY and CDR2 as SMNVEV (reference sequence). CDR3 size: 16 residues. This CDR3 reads CASSFSLAGAGDEQFF. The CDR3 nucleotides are TGTGCCAGCAGTTTCTCACTAGCGGGAGCCGGCGATGAGCAGTTCTTC.